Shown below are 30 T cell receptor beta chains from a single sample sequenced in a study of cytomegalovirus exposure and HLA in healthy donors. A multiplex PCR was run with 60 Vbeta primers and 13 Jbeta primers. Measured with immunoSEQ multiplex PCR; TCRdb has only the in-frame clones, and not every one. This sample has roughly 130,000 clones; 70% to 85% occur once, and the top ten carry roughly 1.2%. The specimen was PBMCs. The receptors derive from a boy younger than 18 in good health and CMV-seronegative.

CDR3 in DNA: TGCAGCGTTGAAGAACAGGGAGGGGGCACTGAAGCTTTCTTT. It yields the protein CSVEEQGGGTEAFF. The chain is built from TRBV29-1 and TRBJ1-1; maybe TRBD1 (6 bases). The CDR3 is made up of 14 amino acids. V was trimmed by 0 bases and J by 4 bases, leaving 12 bases between them. Germline assignment: CDR1 SQVTM and CDR2 ANQGSEA.

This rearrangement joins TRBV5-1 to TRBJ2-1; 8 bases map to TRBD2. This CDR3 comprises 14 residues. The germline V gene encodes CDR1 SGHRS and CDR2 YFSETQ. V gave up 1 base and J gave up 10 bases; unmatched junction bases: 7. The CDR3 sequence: CASSLSGSNREQFF. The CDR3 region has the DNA TGCGCCAGCAGCTTGAGCGGGAGCAACCGGGAGCAGTTCTTC.

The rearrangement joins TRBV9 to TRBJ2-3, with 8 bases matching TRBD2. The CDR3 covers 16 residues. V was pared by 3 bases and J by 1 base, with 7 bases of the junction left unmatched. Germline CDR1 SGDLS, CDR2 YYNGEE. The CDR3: CASSDGGLARTDTQYF. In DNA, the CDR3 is TGTGCCAGCAGCGACGGAGGACTAGCTCGCACAGATACGCAGTATTTT.

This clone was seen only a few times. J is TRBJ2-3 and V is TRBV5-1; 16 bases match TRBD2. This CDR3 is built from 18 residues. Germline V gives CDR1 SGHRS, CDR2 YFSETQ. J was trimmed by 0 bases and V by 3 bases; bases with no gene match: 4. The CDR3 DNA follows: TGCGCCAGCAGCTCGGGACTAGCGGGAGGGACTAGCACAGATACGCAGTATTTT. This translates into CASSSGLAGGTSTDTQYF.

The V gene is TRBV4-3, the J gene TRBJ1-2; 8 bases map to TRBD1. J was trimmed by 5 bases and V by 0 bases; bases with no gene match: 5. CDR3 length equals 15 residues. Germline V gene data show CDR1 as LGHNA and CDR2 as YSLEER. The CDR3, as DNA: TGCGCCAGCAGCCAAGATTCAGGGGGCGGGTATGGCTACACCTTC. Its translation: CASSQDSGGGYGYTF.

In DNA form, the CDR3 reads TGTGCCAGCAGCTTCCTAGCGGGAGCGTGGGATGAGCAGTTCTTC. Its protein product is CASSFLAGAWDEQFF. The chain carries TRBV11-2 and TRBJ2-1, with 10 bases matching TRBD2. The CDR3 length is 15 residues. Looked up from germline, CDR1 is SGHAT and CDR2 is FQNNGV. Trimming removed 3 bases from V and 8 bases from J; junction bases left unmatched: 7.

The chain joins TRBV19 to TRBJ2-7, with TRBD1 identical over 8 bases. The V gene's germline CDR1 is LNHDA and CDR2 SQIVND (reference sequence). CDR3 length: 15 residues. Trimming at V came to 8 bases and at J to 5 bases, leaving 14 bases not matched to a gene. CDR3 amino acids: CASLLSPDRVHEQYF. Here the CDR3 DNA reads TGTGCCAGTCTTCTTTCCCCGGACAGGGTCCACGAGCAGTACTTC.

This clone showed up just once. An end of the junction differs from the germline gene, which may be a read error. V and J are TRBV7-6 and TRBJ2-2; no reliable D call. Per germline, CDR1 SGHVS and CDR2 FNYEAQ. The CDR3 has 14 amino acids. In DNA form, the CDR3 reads TGTGCCAGCAGCCCCCAACTACATACCGGCGAGCTGTTTTTT. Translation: CASSPQLHTGELFF.

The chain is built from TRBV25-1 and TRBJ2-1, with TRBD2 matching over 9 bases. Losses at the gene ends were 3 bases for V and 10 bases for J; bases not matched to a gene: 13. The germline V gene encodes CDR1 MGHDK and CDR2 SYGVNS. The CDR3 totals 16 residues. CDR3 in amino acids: CASSDQGLARKREQFF. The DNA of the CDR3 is TGTGCCAGCAGTGACCAGGGACTAGCAAGAAAAAGGGAGCAGTTCTTC.

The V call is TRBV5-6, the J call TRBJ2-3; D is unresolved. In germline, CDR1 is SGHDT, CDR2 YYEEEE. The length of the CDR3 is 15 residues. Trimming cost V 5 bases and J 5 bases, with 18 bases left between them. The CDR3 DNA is TGTGCCAGCAGTTTTGGTCGGCCCCGCGGAGATACGCAGTATTTT. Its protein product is CASSFGRPRGDTQYF.

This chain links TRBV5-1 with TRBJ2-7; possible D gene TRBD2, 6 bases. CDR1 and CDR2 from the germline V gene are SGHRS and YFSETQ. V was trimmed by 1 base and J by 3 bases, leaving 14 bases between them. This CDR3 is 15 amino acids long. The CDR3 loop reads CASSLLGGTYYEQYF. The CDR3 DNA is TGCGCCAGCAGCTTGCTTGGCGGGACCTACTACGAGCAGTACTTC.

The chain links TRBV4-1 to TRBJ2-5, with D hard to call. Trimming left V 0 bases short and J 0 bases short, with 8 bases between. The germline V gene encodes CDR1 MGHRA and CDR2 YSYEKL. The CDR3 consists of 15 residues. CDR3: CASSQESRYQETQYF. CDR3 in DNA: TGCGCCAGCAGCCAAGAATCGCGGTACCAAGAGACCCAGTACTTC.

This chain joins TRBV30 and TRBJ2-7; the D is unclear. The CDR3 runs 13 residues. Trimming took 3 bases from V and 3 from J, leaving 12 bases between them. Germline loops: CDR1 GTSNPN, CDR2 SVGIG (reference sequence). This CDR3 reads CAWSGGVLYEQYF. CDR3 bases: TGTGCCTGGAGCGGTGGAGTACTCTACGAGCAGTACTTC.

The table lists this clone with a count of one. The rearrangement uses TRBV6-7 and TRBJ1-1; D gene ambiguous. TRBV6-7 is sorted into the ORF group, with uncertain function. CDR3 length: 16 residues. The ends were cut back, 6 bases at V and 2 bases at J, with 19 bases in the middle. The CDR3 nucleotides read TGTGCCAGCAGCCTACCACCAATATCAGGAAACACTGAAGCTTTCTTT. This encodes CASSLPPISGNTEAFF.

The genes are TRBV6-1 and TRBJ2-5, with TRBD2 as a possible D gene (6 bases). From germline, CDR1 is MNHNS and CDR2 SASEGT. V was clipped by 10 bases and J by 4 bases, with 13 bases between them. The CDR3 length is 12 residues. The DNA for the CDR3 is TGTGCCATAACGGGACTCCTAGAGACCCAGTACTTC. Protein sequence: CAITGLLETQYF.

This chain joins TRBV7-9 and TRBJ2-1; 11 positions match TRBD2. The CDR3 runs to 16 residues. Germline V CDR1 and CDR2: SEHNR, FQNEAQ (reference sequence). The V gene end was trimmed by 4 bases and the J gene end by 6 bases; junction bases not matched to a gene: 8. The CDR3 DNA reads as TGTGCCAGCAGCTCCCCGGGGACTAGCGGTCCCAATGAGCAGTTCTTC. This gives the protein CASSSPGTSGPNEQFF.

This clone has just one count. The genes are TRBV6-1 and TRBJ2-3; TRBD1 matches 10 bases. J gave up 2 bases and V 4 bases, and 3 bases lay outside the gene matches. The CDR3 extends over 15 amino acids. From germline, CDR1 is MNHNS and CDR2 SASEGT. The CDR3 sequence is CASSGGQGYTDTQYF. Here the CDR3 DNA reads TGTGCCAGCAGTGGGGGACAGGGGTACACAGATACGCAGTATTTT.

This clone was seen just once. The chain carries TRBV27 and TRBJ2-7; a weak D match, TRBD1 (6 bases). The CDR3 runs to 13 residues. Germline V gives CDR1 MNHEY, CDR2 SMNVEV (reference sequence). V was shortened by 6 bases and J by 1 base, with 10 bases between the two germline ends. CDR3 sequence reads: CASRVGHSYEQYF. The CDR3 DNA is TGTGCCAGCAGAGTGGGACATTCCTACGAGCAGTACTTC.

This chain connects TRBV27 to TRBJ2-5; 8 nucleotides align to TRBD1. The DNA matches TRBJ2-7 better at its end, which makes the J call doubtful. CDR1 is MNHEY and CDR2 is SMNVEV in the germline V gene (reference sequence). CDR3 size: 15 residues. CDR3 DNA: TGTGCCAGCAGCAGCCCCGGGACAGGCTCTCTCGAGCAGTACTTC. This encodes CASSSPGTGSLEQYF.

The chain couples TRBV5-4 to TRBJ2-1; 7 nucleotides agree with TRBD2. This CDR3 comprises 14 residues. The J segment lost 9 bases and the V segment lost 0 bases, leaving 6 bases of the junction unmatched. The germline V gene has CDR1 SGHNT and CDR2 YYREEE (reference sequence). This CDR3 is CASSLGGGRIEQFF. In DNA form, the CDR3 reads TGTGCCAGCAGCTTGGGGGGAGGGAGGATTGAGCAGTTCTTC.

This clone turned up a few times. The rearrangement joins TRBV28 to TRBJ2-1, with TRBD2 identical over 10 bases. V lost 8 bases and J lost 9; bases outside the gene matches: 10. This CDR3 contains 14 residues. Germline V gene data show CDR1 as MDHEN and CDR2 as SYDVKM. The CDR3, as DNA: TGTGCCAGCGTATACCAACGGACTAGCGGTGAGCAGTTCTTC. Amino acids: CASVYQRTSGEQFF.

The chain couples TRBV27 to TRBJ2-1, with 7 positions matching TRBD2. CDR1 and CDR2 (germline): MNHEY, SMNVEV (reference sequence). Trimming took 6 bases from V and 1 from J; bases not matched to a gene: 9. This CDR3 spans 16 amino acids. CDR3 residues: CASSPSSGGSYNEQFF. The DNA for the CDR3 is TGTGCCAGCAGCCCCTCTAGCGGCGGATCCTACAATGAGCAGTTCTTC.

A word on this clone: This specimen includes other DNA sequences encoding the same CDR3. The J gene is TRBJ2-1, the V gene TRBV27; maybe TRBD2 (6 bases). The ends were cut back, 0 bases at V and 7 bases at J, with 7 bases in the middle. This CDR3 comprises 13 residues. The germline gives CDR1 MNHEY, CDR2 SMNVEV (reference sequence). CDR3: CASSLSGGNEQFF. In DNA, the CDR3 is TGTGCCAGCAGTTTATCCGGGGGTAATGAGCAGTTCTTC.

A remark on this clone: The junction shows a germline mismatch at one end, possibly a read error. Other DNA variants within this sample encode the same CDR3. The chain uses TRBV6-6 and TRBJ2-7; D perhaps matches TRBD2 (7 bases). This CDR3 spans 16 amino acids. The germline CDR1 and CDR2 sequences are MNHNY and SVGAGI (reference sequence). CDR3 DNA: TGTGCCAGCAGTTACTCGTTGGGGGGGGCCAGGAACTTACAGCACTTC. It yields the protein CASSYSLGGARNLQHF.

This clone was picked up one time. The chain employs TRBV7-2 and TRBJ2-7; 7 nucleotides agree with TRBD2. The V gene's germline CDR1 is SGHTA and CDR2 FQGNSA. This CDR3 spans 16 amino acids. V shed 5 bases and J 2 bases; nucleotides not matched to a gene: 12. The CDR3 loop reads CASSNQLTSFPYEQYF. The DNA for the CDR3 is TGTGCCAGCAGCAACCAGCTGACTAGCTTCCCCTACGAGCAGTACTTC.

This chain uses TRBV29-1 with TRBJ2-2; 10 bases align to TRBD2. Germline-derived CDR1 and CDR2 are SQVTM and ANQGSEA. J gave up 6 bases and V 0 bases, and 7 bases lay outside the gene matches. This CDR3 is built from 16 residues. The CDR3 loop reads CSVEEEWLAGAGELFF. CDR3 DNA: TGCAGCGTTGAAGAGGAGTGGCTAGCGGGAGCCGGGGAGCTGTTTTTT.

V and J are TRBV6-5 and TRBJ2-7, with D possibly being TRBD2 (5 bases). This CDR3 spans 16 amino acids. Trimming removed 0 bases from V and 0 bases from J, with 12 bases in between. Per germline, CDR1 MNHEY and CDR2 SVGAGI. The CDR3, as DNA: TGTGCCAGCAGTTACTCTTGGAGCGGCAGCTCCTACGAGCAGTACTTC. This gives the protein CASSYSWSGSSYEQYF.

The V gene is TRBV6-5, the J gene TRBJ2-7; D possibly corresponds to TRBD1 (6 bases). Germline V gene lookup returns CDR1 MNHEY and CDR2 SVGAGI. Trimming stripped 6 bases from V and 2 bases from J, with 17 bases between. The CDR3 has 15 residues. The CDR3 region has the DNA TGTGCCAGCAGCTGGACCCGACAGGCCGCCTACGAGCAGTACTTC. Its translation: CASSWTRQAAYEQYF.

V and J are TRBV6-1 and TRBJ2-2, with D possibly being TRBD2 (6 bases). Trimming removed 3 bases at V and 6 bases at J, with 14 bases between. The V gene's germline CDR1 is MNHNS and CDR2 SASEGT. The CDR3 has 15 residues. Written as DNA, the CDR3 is TGTGCCAGCAGTGAGGAGGGGCGGTGGTCCGGGGAGCTGTTTTTT. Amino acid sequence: CASSEEGRWSGELFF.

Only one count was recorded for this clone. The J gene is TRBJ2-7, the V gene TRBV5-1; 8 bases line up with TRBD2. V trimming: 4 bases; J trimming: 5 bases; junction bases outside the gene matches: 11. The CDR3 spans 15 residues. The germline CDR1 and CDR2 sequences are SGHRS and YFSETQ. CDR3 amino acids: CASSNGIAGSHEQYF. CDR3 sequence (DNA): TGCGCCAGCAGCAACGGAATAGCGGGAAGCCACGAGCAGTACTTC.